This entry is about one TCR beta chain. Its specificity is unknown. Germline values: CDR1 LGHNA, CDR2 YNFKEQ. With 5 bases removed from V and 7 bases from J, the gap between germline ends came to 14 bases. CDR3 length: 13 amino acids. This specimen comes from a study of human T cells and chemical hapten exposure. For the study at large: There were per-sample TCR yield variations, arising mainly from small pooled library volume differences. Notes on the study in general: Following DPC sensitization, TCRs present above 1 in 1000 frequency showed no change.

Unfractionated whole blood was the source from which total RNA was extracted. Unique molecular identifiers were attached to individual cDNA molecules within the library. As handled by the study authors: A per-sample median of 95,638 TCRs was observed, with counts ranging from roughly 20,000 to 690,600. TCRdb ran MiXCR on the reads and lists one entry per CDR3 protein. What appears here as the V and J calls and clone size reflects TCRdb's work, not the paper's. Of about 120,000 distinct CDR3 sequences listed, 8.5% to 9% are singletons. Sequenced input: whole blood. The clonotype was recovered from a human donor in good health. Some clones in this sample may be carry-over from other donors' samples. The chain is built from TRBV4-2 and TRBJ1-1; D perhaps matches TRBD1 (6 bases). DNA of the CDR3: TGTGCCAGCAGCTTGCAGGGGAGGGATGAAGCTTTCTTT. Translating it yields CASSLQGRDEAFF.